These T cell receptor beta chains were read from a single sample in a study of blood T cell repertoires in COVID-19. The repertoire was sequenced with immunoSEQ multiplex PCR; TCRdb's copy has only in-frame clones and lacks some. Of hundreds of thousands of clones in the sample, 88% were seen once. Sequencing was performed on PBMCs or T cells enriched from blood (not recorded which). These receptors all come from a woman between 40 and 55 years old with acute COVID-19. The CDR3 runs from the conserved cysteine through the conserved F or W. Fields, in order: J gene, V gene, clone size, D gene, CDR3 length, CDR3 DNA, CDR3 protein. A D gene is named only where the DNA matches it firmly. Clone size appears in some rows only: once, few, many, or a class for an expanded clone.

J: TRBJ2-5; V: TRBV5-1; size: .; D: .; length: 15; DNA: TGCGCCAGCAGCTTGGTGTGGGGGCCGAGGGAGACCCAGTACTTC; CDR3: CASSLVWGPRETQYF
J: TRBJ1-1; V: TRBV19; size: .; D: TRBD1; length: 16; DNA: TGTGCCAGTAGGACCCAGGACAGGGTAGGATACACTGAAGCTTTCTTT; CDR3: CASRTQDRVGYTEAFF
J: TRBJ1-2; V: TRBV3-1/TRBV3-2; size: .; D: TRBD1; length: 14; DNA: TGTGCCAGCAGCCACCGACAGGGGGCAGGAGGCTACACCTTC; CDR3: CASSHRQGAGGYTF
J: TRBJ2-7; V: TRBV4-1; size: .; D: TRBD1; length: 15; DNA: TGCGCCAGCAGCCTTCCGACAGGGGGGACCTACGAGCAGTACTTC; CDR3: CASSLPTGGTYEQYF
J: TRBJ2-7; V: TRBV20-1; size: .; D: TRBD1; length: 15; DNA: TGCAGTGCTAGTGGGGCCCAAGGGGGCCCCTACGAGCAGTACTTC; CDR3: CSASGAQGGPYEQYF
J: TRBJ2-3; V: TRBV7-9; size: .; D: TRBD2; length: 16; DNA: TGTGCCAGCAGTACCGCAGCGGGGGGGCCCGAGAATACGCAGTATTTT; CDR3: CASSTAAGGPENTQYF
J: TRBJ1-4; V: TRBV19; size: .; D: TRBD1; length: 15; DNA: TGTGCCAGTAGTATCTCCGGGACAGATAATGAAAAACTGTTTTTT; CDR3: CASSISGTDNEKLFF
J: TRBJ1-5; V: TRBV5-6; size: .; D: .; length: 16; DNA: TGTGCCAGCAGTTTTGGGGGCAGCCATAGCAATCAGCCCCAGCATTTT; CDR3: CASSFGGSHSNQPQHF
J: TRBJ2-7; V: TRBV7-9; size: .; D: TRBD1; length: 14; DNA: TGTGCCAGCAGAGGACAGGGTAGGCCCTACGAGCAGTACTTC; CDR3: CASRGQGRPYEQYF
J: TRBJ1-1; V: TRBV30; size: few; D: TRBD1; length: 13; DNA: TGTGCCTGGACAGGGGGCACGGTCACTGAAGCTTTCTTT; CDR3: CAWTGGTVTEAFF
J: TRBJ1-6; V: TRBV19; size: .; D: TRBD1; length: 18; DNA: TGTGCCAGTAGTATAGCGACAGGGACGAACTCCTATAATTCACCCCTCCACTTT; CDR3: CASSIATGTNSYNSPLHF
J: TRBJ1-1; V: TRBV29-1; size: .; D: .; length: 15; DNA: TGCAGCGTTGGCCCACGGGGGGCGGTGAACACTGAAGCTTTCTTT; CDR3: CSVGPRGAVNTEAFF
J: TRBJ1-1; V: TRBV3-1/TRBV3-2; size: .; D: TRBD1; length: 15; DNA: TGTGCCAGCAGCCCGAGACAGGGGAAGAACACTGAAGCTTTCTTT; CDR3: CASSPRQGKNTEAFF
J: TRBJ1-5; V: TRBV18; size: .; D: .; length: 15; DNA: TGTGCCAGCTCACCAGGGTCAGGTACAAATCAGCCCCAGCATTTT; CDR3: CASSPGSGTNQPQHF
J: TRBJ2-7; V: TRBV10-3; size: .; D: .; length: 12; DNA: TGTGCCATCAGTCGGGACAACTACGAGCAGTACTTC; CDR3: CAISRDNYEQYF
J: TRBJ1-5; V: TRBV4-2; size: .; D: .; length: 15; DNA: TGTGCCAGCAGCCAAGAAGGGGCAAGCAATCAGCCCCAGCATTTT; CDR3: CASSQEGASNQPQHF
J: TRBJ1-6; V: TRBV19; size: .; D: TRBD1; length: 14; DNA: TGTGCCAGTTTATCGACAGGGTCCAATTCACCCCTCCACTTT; CDR3: CASLSTGSNSPLHF
J: TRBJ1-4; V: TRBV7-8; size: .; D: .; length: 17; DNA: TGTGCCAGCAGCTTAGCGGGGGCTATACAGGGCTGGGAAAAACTGTTTTTT; CDR3: CASSLAGAIQGWEKLFF
J: TRBJ2-5; V: TRBV7-2; size: .; D: TRBD2; length: 16; DNA: TGTGCCAGCAGCTTGTCCGGGGGGGCGTTGAGGGAGACCCAGTACTTC; CDR3: CASSLSGGALRETQYF
J: TRBJ2-1; V: TRBV9; size: once; D: TRBD2; length: 15; DNA: TGTGCCAGCAGCGGGACTAGCGGGGATTACAATGAGCAGTTCTTC; CDR3: CASSGTSGDYNEQFF
J: TRBJ2-1; V: TRBV7-2; size: .; D: .; length: 13; DNA: TGTGCCAGCAGCTTACCAATTTACAATGAGCAGTTCTTC; CDR3: CASSLPIYNEQFF
J: TRBJ1-1; V: TRBV2; size: .; D: .; length: 12; DNA: TGTGCCAGCAGATACGAGTACACTGAAGCTTTCTTT; CDR3: CASRYEYTEAFF
J: TRBJ2-7; V: TRBV11-2; size: .; D: TRBD1; length: 15; DNA: TGTGCCAGCAGCTTAGCGGGGACAGTCAGCTCCGAGCAGTACTTC; CDR3: CASSLAGTVSSEQYF
J: TRBJ2-7; V: TRBV3-1/TRBV3-2; size: .; D: TRBD1; length: 13; DNA: TGTGCCAGCACCGCAGGGGGCGGGGACGAGCAGTACTTC; CDR3: CASTAGGGDEQYF
J: TRBJ2-2; V: TRBV19; size: .; D: .; length: 14; DNA: TGTGCCAGTAGTCCCTCAGGGGACAACGGGGAGCTGTTTTTT; CDR3: CASSPSGDNGELFF
J: TRBJ2-3; V: TRBV18; size: .; D: TRBD2; length: 16; DNA: TGTGCCAGCTCACCATTTACTAGCGGGTTAACAGATACGCAGTATTTT; CDR3: CASSPFTSGLTDTQYF
J: TRBJ2-1; V: TRBV15; size: .; D: .; length: 11; DNA: TGTGCCACCAGCATACGGGGGGAGCAGTTCTTC; CDR3: CATSIRGEQFF
J: TRBJ1-3; V: TRBV4-1; size: .; D: .; length: 15; DNA: TGCGCCAGCCAAAACGAGGTTTTCTCTGGAAACACCATATATTTT; CDR3: CASQNEVFSGNTIYF
J: TRBJ1-6; V: TRBV25-1; size: few; D: .; length: 12; DNA: TGTGCCACTCTTGGAGATAATTCACCCCTCCACTTT; CDR3: CATLGDNSPLHF
J: TRBJ1-2; V: TRBV24-1; size: once; D: TRBD1; length: 15; DNA: TGTGCCACCAGTGACCCGGGACAGGGAAACGTAGGCTACACCTTC; CDR3: CATSDPGQGNVGYTF
J: TRBJ2-3; V: TRBV5-1; size: .; D: .; length: 14; DNA: TGCGCCAGCAGCGTCACGGGGGGCCGGGATACGCAGTATTTT; CDR3: CASSVTGGRDTQYF
J: TRBJ2-2; V: TRBV30; size: .; D: .; length: 13; DNA: TGTGCCTGGAGTCGGGGACTTTCGGGGGAGCTGTTTTTT; CDR3: CAWSRGLSGELFF
J: TRBJ1-4; V: TRBV19; size: .; D: TRBD1; length: 16; DNA: TGTGCCAGTAGTATAGGCAGGGGGCGTTGGGATGAAAAACTGTTTTTT; CDR3: CASSIGRGRWDEKLFF
J: TRBJ1-1; V: TRBV7-8; size: once; D: .; length: 15; DNA: TGTGCCAGCAGCTTAGGGGCAGCAGCGAACACTGAAGCTTTCTTT; CDR3: CASSLGAAANTEAFF
J: TRBJ2-7; V: TRBV10-3; size: .; D: .; length: 13; DNA: TGTGCCATCAGTGAACAGGACACCTACGAGCAGTACTTC; CDR3: CAISEQDTYEQYF
J: TRBJ1-1; V: TRBV19; size: .; D: .; length: 14; DNA: TGTGCCAGTAGTACGGGAGACCGAGGCACTGAAGCTTTCTTT; CDR3: CASSTGDRGTEAFF
J: TRBJ1-2; V: TRBV12-3/TRBV12-4; size: few; D: .; length: 13; DNA: TGTGCCAGCAGCCCAAGGGGAAACTATGGCTACACCTTC; CDR3: CASSPRGNYGYTF
J: TRBJ2-7; V: TRBV6-5; size: many; D: TRBD2; length: 15; DNA: TGTGCCAGCAGTTCCCAGCGGGGGGCCCTCTACGAGCAGTACTTC; CDR3: CASSSQRGALYEQYF
J: TRBJ2-3; V: TRBV10-3; size: .; D: TRBD1; length: 14; DNA: TGTGCCACCGGGACAGGGCCTGGCACAGATACGCAGTATTTT; CDR3: CATGTGPGTDTQYF
J: TRBJ2-1; V: TRBV4-1; size: .; D: TRBD2; length: 18; DNA: TGCGCCAGCAGCCCGCTTAAAATAGCGGGGGGGCCGACCAATGAGCAGTTCTTC; CDR3: CASSPLKIAGGPTNEQFF
J: TRBJ2-5; V: TRBV19; size: .; D: TRBD1; length: 15; DNA: TGTGCCAGTAGTATAAGGCAGGGGGCGGGGGAGACCCAGTACTTC; CDR3: CASSIRQGAGETQYF
J: TRBJ2-2; V: TRBV30; size: .; D: .; length: 14; DNA: TGTGCCTGGAGTCCTGGACTGATCCCCGGGGAGCTGTTTTTT; CDR3: CAWSPGLIPGELFF
J: TRBJ2-3; V: TRBV20-1; size: .; D: .; length: 17; DNA: TGCAGTGCTAGTCCCTGGGACCGGGGGTCTCGCACAGATACGCAGTATTTT; CDR3: CSASPWDRGSRTDTQYF
J: TRBJ1-4; V: TRBV19; size: .; D: .; length: 18; DNA: TGTGCCAGTAGGGCTCCGGGACACCCGGATCAACCTAATGAAAAACTGTTTTTT; CDR3: CASRAPGHPDQPNEKLFF
J: TRBJ1-1; V: TRBV12-3/TRBV12-4; size: .; D: .; length: 13; DNA: TGTGCCAGCAGCGAAACAGTGAACACTGAAGCTTTCTTT; CDR3: CASSETVNTEAFF
J: TRBJ2-7; V: TRBV6-5; size: few; D: .; length: 13; DNA: TGTGCCAGCAGGGAGCCGGGTGAATCCGAGCAGTACTTC; CDR3: CASREPGESEQYF
J: TRBJ2-1; V: TRBV5-1; size: .; D: .; length: 18; DNA: TGCGCCAGCAGGAGACCTAATATAGCGGAGAGCTCCTACAATGAGCAGTTCTTC; CDR3: CASRRPNIAESSYNEQFF
J: TRBJ1-2; V: TRBV24-1; size: .; D: TRBD1; length: 14; DNA: TGTGCCACCAGTGACACGACAGGGGGCTATGGCTACACCTTC; CDR3: CATSDTTGGYGYTF
J: TRBJ2-7; V: TRBV18; size: .; D: .; length: 14; DNA: TGTGCCAGCTCACCACCGGGGGGGGACAACGAGCAGTACTTC; CDR3: CASSPPGGDNEQYF
J: TRBJ2-7; V: TRBV6-5; size: .; D: TRBD2; length: 15; DNA: TGTGCCAGCCTAGCGCTCGGGGGGGGGCCCTACGAGCAGTACTTC; CDR3: CASLALGGGPYEQYF
J: TRBJ1-2; V: TRBV6-5; size: .; D: .; length: 14; DNA: TGTGCCAGCAGGGCTAGGAGAACCTTCTATGGCTACACCTTC; CDR3: CASRARRTFYGYTF
J: TRBJ1-5; V: TRBV2; size: .; D: TRBD1; length: 14; DNA: TGTGCCAGCACTCCGGGACAGGCGAATCAGCCCCAGCATTTT; CDR3: CASTPGQANQPQHF